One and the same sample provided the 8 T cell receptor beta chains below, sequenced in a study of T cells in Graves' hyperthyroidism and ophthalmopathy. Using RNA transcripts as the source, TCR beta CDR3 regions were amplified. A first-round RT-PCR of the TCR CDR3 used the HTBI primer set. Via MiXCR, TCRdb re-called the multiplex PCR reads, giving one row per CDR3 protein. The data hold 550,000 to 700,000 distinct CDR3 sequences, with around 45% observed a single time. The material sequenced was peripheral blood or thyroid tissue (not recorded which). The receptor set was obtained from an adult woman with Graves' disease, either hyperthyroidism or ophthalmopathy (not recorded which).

CDR3 bases: TGCAGCGCCGAACGGGGACGGTTGGAGACCCAGTACTTC. It translates to CSAERGRLETQYF. The J gene is TRBJ2-5, the V gene TRBV29-1; the D gene could be TRBD1 or TRBD2 (5 bases each). The CDR3 is 13 amino acids. Trimming removed 7 bases at V and 5 bases at J, with 17 bases between. Germline-derived CDR1 and CDR2 are SQVTM and ANQGSEA.

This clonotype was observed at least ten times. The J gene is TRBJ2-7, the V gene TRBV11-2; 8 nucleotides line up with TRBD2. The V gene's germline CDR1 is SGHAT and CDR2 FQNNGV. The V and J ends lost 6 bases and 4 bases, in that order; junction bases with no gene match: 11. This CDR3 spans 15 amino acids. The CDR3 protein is CASRNIAGRTYEQYF. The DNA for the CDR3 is TGTGCCAGCAGGAACATAGCGGGGCGTACTTACGAGCAGTACTTC.

DNA for the CDR3: TGTGCCAGCAGTTTCAAGCGGGAGACCCAGTACTTC. Translating it yields CASSFKRETQYF. The chain links TRBV7-2 to TRBJ2-5, with a possible D match to TRBD2 (5 bases). There are 12 residues in the CDR3. V was cut by 6 bases and J by 5 bases, with 10 bases left in between. Germline assignment: CDR1 SGHTA and CDR2 FQGNSA.

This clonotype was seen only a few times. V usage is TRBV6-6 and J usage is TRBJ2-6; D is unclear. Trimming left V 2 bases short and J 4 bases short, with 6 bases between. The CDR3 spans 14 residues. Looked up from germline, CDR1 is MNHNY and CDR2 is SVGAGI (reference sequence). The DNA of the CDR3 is TGTGCCAGCAGTTACCCGGAGGGGGCCAACGTCCTGACTTTC. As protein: CASSYPEGANVLTF.

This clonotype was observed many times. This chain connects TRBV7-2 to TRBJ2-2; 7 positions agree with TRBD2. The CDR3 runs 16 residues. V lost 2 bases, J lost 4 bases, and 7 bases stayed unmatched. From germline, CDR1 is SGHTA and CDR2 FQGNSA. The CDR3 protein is CASSLQRGSPTGELFF. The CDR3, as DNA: TGTGCCAGCAGCTTACAGCGCGGGAGCCCCACCGGGGAGCTGTTTTTT.

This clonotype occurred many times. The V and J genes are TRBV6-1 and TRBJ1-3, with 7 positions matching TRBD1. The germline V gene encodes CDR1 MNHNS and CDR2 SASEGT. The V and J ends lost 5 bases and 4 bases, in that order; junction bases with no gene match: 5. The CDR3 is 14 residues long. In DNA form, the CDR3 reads TGTGCCAGCAGTAACAGGGGTGCCGGAAACACCATATATTTT. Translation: CASSNRGAGNTIYF.

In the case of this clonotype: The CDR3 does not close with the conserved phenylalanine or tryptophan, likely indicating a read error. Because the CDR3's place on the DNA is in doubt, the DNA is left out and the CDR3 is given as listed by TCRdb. CDR3 residues: CSASSAGTFNDLRAVL. V is TRBV20-1 and J is TRBJ2-7; TRBD1 reflects the table's D call only, with no check against the DNA. Germline V gene sequence: CDR1 DFQATT, CDR2 SNEGSKA (reference sequence). The CDR3 spans 16 residues, counting both ends.

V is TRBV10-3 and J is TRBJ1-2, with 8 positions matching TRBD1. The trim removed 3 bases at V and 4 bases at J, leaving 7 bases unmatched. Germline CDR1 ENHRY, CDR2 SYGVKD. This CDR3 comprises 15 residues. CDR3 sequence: CAISEGQGSSYGYTF. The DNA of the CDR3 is TGTGCCATCAGTGAAGGACAGGGTAGCTCCTATGGCTACACCTTC.